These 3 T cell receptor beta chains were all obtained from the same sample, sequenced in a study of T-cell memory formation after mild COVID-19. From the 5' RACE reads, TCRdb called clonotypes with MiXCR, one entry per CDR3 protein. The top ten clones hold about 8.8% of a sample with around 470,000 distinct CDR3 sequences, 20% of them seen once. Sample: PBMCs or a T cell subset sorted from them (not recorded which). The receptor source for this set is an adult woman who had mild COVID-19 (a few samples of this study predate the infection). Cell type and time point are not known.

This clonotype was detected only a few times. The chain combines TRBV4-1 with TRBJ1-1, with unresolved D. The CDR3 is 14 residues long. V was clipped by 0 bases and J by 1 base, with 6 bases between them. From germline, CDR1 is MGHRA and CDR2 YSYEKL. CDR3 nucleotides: TGCGCCAGCAGCCAAGAGCCCAGGAACACTGAAGCTTTCTTT. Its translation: CASSQEPRNTEAFF.

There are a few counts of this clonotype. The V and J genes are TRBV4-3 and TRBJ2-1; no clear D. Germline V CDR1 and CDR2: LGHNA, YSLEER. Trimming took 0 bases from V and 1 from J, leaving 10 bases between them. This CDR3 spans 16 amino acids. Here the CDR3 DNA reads TGCGCCAGCAGCCAAGAAGGCCTAGAATCCTACAATGAGCAGTTCTTC. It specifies CASSQEGLESYNEQFF.

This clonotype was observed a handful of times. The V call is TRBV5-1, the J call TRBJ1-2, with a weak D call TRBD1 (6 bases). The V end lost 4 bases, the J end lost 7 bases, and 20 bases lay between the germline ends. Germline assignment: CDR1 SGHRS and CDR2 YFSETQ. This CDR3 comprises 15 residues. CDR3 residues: CASSQNTGTPLGYTF. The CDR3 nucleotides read TGCGCCAGCAGCCAAAACACAGGGACCCCTCTTGGCTACACCTTC.